The T cell receptor beta chain under discussion was sequenced for a study of shared clonotypes between healthy human individuals. In the authors' methods: ImmunoSEQ output held junction-only sequences without quality scores, so filtering differed. Method: immunoSEQ multiplex PCR; TCRdb's copy keeps in-frame clones and lacks some. The V and J calls and clone size were taken over from that table, and D and trimming were inferred from the DNA. This sample has about 510,000 clones, with approximately 85% found just once. This receptor was taken from a woman between 35 and 50 years old in good health. Some clones in this sample may be carry-over from other donors' samples. The specimen was PBMCs.

For the CDR3, the DNA is TGTGCCAGCAGCCTGGACAGCTACAATGAGCAGTTCTTC. Amino acid sequence: CASSLDSYNEQFF. The V and J genes are TRBV5-5 and TRBJ2-1, with a tentative D call TRBD1 (6 bases). From germline, CDR1 is SGHKS and CDR2 YYEKEE (reference sequence). The V gene lost 4 bases and the J gene lost 3 bases, with 8 bases spanning the gap. The CDR3 extends over 13 amino acids.